This entry lists 27 T cell receptor beta chains sequenced from one sample in a study of cytomegalovirus exposure and HLA in healthy donors. PCR primers comprised 60 Vbeta and 13 Jbeta primers. Assay used: immunoSEQ multiplex PCR; TCRdb lists only in-frame clones, some missing. The repertoire holds fewer than 80,000 clones, with just under 75% as singletons. Material for sequencing was PBMCs. The receptors stem from a young woman in good health and CMV-seronegative.

Only one count was recorded for this clone. The CDR3 here is CASSSYGREQTQYF. The CDR3 bases are TGTGCCAGTTCCTCTTATGGACGGGAGCAGACCCAGTACTTC. V gene TRBV19 combines with J gene TRBJ2-5, with a possible D match to TRBD2 (6 bases). Trimming shortened V by 8 bases and J by 6 bases, and 19 bases separated the two germline ends. CDR3 length: 14 amino acids. Germline CDR1 reads LNHDA; CDR2 reads SQIVND (reference sequence).

This clone came up a few times. J is TRBJ2-1 and V is TRBV6-5; tentatively, D is TRBD2 (5 bases). The CDR3 runs 12 residues. Germline CDR1 MNHEY, CDR2 SVGAGI. V was shortened by 4 bases and J by 9 bases, with 10 bases between the two germline ends. CDR3 loop: CASSFLGSEQFF. The CDR3 nucleotides read TGTGCCAGCAGTTTCCTAGGGAGTGAGCAGTTCTTC.

The V gene is TRBV7-2, the J gene TRBJ2-1; 13 bases align to TRBD2. CDR3 size: 15 residues. The trim removed 5 bases at V and 9 bases at J, leaving 7 bases unmatched. Looked up from germline, CDR1 is SGHTA and CDR2 is FQGNSA. DNA for the CDR3: TGTGCCAGCAGCCCTACTAGCGGGAGGGTCGGTGAGCAGTTCTTC. This sequence encodes CASSPTSGRVGEQFF.

This chain uses TRBV5-1 with TRBJ2-2; 9 bases agree with TRBD2. The CDR3 consists of 16 residues. Germline CDR1 is SGHRS and CDR2 is YFSETQ. V was pared by 2 bases and J by 7 bases, with 9 bases of the junction left unmatched. CDR3 sequence (DNA): TGCGCCAGCAGCTTTACTCTAGCGGGATTAGTCGGGGAGCTGTTTTTT. Translation gives CASSFTLAGLVGELFF.

This sequence joins TRBV27 and TRBJ2-7, with D tentatively TRBD2 (6 bases). The V gene's germline CDR1 is MNHEY and CDR2 SMNVEV (reference sequence). This CDR3 comprises 16 residues. V was clipped by 0 bases and J by 4 bases, with 16 bases between them. The CDR3 DNA reads TGTGCCAGCAGTTTATCGGGCGCGGAGGGCGAGTACGAGCAGTACGTC. Amino acid sequence: CASSLSGAEGEYEQYV.

V and J are TRBV7-2 and TRBJ1-6, with no clear D. This CDR3 comprises 13 residues. The V gene's germline CDR1 is SGHTA and CDR2 FQGNSA. V was pared by 11 bases and J by 12 bases, with 20 bases between. The CDR3 loop is CAGRGGGSGPLHF. The CDR3 region has the DNA TGTGCCGGCCGGGGAGGCGGATCGGGACCCCTCCACTTT.

This clone was observed once. The chain recombines TRBV10-3 with TRBJ2-2; 7 bases are a match to TRBD2. Trimming removed 8 bases from V and 4 bases from J; junction bases left unmatched: 4. The CDR3 covers 13 residues. Germline values: CDR1 ENHRY, CDR2 SYGVKD. The CDR3 DNA sequence: TGTGCCATCCAGCGGGACCCCACCGGGGAGCTGTTTTTT. Translated, it gives CAIQRDPTGELFF.

This clone was seen more than once but under ten times. This sequence joins TRBV28 and TRBJ2-1, with 8 bases that match TRBD1. The CDR3 runs to 13 residues. Germline V gene data show CDR1 as MDHEN and CDR2 as SYDVKM. V lost 10 bases to trimming and J lost 8 bases; unmatched junction nucleotides: 10. In DNA, the CDR3 is TGTGCCACCCTTTCAGGGGGCCCGGATGAGCAGTTCTTC. It yields the protein CATLSGGPDEQFF.

V gene TRBV13 combines with J gene TRBJ2-1, with a weak D call TRBD1 (5 bases). Trimming left V 2 bases short and J 8 bases short, with 19 bases between. The CDR3 has 16 amino acids. Germline V gives CDR1 PRHDT, CDR2 FYEKMQ (reference sequence). DNA of the CDR3: TGTGCCAGCAGCTTAACAGGTAGACGGGTTGGCGATGAGCAGTTCTTC. Its protein is CASSLTGRRVGDEQFF.

This clone was detected only once. V is TRBV7-6 and J is TRBJ2-2, with TRBD2 matching over 8 bases. Germline V lookup: CDR1 SGHVS, CDR2 FNYEAQ. V shed 4 bases, J shed 4 bases, and the junction held 2 bases outside the gene matches. This CDR3 has 14 residues. The CDR3 spells CASSSTSGTGELFF. CDR3 DNA: TGTGCCAGCAGCTCCACTAGCGGCACCGGGGAGCTGTTTTTT.

The V and J genes are TRBV5-8 and TRBJ2-5, with unresolved D. The J call may be mistaken, given a closer DNA end match to TRBJ2-7. The CDR3 is 14 residues long. Germline-derived CDR1 and CDR2 are SGHTS and YDEGEE. The DNA of the CDR3 is TGTGCCAGCAGCTTGAGTCGTCGAATACCCGAGCAGTACTTC. Its translation is CASSLSRRIPEQYF.

The chain employs TRBV4-3 and TRBJ2-2; TRBD2 matches 9 bases. V dropped 1 base and J dropped 7; count of bases not matched to a gene: 10. The germline V gene has CDR1 LGHNA and CDR2 YSLEER. The CDR3 totals 17 residues. CDR3 in amino acids: CASSQVWVAGVDGELFF. In DNA form, the CDR3 reads TGCGCCAGCAGCCAAGTTTGGGTAGCGGGAGTTGACGGGGAGCTGTTTTTT.

The genes are TRBV15 and TRBJ2-7, with D maybe TRBD2 (6 bases). V lost 0 bases and J lost 9, with 12 bases in between. CDR1 LNHNV and CDR2 YYDKDF come from the germline V gene (reference sequence). CDR3 length equals 13 residues. The CDR3 reads CATSRDRGKGQYV. Written as DNA, the CDR3 is TGTGCCACCAGCAGAGATCGGGGGAAAGGGCAGTACGTC.

This clone was seen more than once but under ten times. The chain links TRBV5-8 to TRBJ2-7; D unresolved. The CDR3 is 13 amino acids. Per germline, CDR1 SGHTS and CDR2 YDEGEE. V lost 0 bases, J lost 3 bases, and 7 bases lay in between. DNA for the CDR3: TGTGCCAGCAGCTTGGGACTGATCTACGAGCAGTACTTC. Its translation is CASSLGLIYEQYF.

J is TRBJ1-1 and V is TRBV6-5; maybe TRBD1 (5 bases). This CDR3 is built from 13 residues. Trimming took off 6 bases at V and 4 bases at J, with 12 bases between the two ends. In germline, CDR1 is MNHEY, CDR2 SVGAGI. In DNA, the CDR3 is TGTGCCAGCAGCCAACGGGGGTTCACTGAAGCTTTCTTT. Translated: CASSQRGFTEAFF.

This clone was seen more than once but under ten times. The gene calls are TRBV19 and TRBJ2-1; D is ambiguous. V was cut by 3 bases and J by 9 bases, with 6 bases left in between. This CDR3 is built from 11 residues. Germline values: CDR1 LNHDA, CDR2 SQIVND (reference sequence). CDR3 region: CASSIQAEQFF. CDR3 DNA: TGTGCCAGTAGTATCCAGGCTGAGCAGTTCTTC.

The chain employs TRBV27 and TRBJ2-3; D remains unclear. The CDR3 is 16 residues long. Trimming removed 2 bases from V and 3 bases from J, with 15 bases in between. CDR1 is MNHEY, CDR2 SMNVEV, per germline (reference sequence). The CDR3 reads CASSLGNYLLTDTQYF. The CDR3, as DNA: TGTGCCAGCAGTTTAGGAAACTACCTACTGACAGATACGCAGTATTTT.

V gene TRBV7-9 combines with J gene TRBJ2-7; TRBD1 agrees at 10 bases. This CDR3 is built from 14 residues. Germline trimming cut 4 bases from V and 3 bases from J; bases unmatched to any gene: 3. Germline V CDR1 and CDR2: SEHNR, FQNEAQ (reference sequence). The DNA of the CDR3 is TGTGCCAGCAGCTCCCGGACAGGGGGCTACGAGCAGTACTTC. It specifies CASSSRTGGYEQYF.

This clone showed up just once. The rearrangement joins TRBV7-9 to TRBJ2-5, with a tentative D call TRBD2 (6 bases). Germline CDR1 and CDR2: SEHNR and FQNEAQ (reference sequence). V lost 5 bases and J lost 4, with 14 bases in between. This CDR3 region has 14 residues. The CDR3 DNA follows: TGTGCCAGCAGCCCCGGACGGAGGGGAGAGACCCAGTACTTC. This codes for CASSPGRRGETQYF.

The chain is built from TRBV5-1 and TRBJ1-1; D is perhaps TRBD1 (5 bases). Trimming shortened V by 6 bases and J by 0 bases, and 15 bases separated the two germline ends. Germline V gene lookup returns CDR1 SGHRS and CDR2 YFSETQ. The CDR3 runs to 15 residues. CDR3 DNA sequence: TGCGCCAGCAACCCGGGGGACCCCATGAACACTGAAGCTTTCTTT. Its protein is CASNPGDPMNTEAFF. The full variable domain, its missing parts supplied by reference TRBV5-1 and TRBJ1-1, is KAGVTQTPRYLIKTRGQQVTLSCSPISGHRSVSWYQQTPGQGLQFLFEYFSETQRNKGNFPGRFSGRQFSNSRSEMNVSTLELGDSALYLCASNPGDPMNTEAFFGQGTRLTVV.

The J gene is TRBJ1-2, the V gene TRBV14, with 8 bases aligning to TRBD1. This CDR3 region has 21 residues. Germline CDR1 reads SGHDN; CDR2 reads FVKESK. V was clipped by 1 base and J by 3 bases; unmatched bases: 22. CDR3 protein: CASSQAWGTGYRGSLDYGYTF. CDR3 sequence (DNA): TGTGCCAGCAGCCAAGCTTGGGGGACAGGCTACCGGGGCTCCTTAGACTATGGCTACACCTTC.

The rearrangement uses TRBV5-1 and TRBJ2-1, with TRBD2 as a possible D gene (5 bases). Trimming took off 1 base at V and 0 bases at J, with 11 bases between the two ends. The CDR3 is made up of 16 amino acids. Germline assignment: CDR1 SGHRS and CDR2 YFSETQ. Here the CDR3 reads CASSLLGASSYNEQFF. The CDR3 DNA sequence: TGCGCCAGCAGCTTGCTGGGAGCCTCCTCCTACAATGAGCAGTTCTTC.

DNA for the CDR3: TGTGCCAGCAGCCCAGGGGGCCTGAGCGACGAGCAGTACGTC. It is translated as CASSPGGLSDEQYV. V usage is TRBV5-4 and J usage is TRBJ2-7; 8 bases are a match to TRBD1. Germline lookup yields CDR1 SGHNT and CDR2 YYREEE (reference sequence). With V trimmed by 4 bases and J by 5 bases, 8 bases remained unmatched. This CDR3 is 14 amino acids long.

This chain joins TRBV15 and TRBJ1-2; D gene ambiguous. This CDR3 comprises 17 residues. The V end was cut by 1 base, the J end by 2 bases, with 17 bases between. Germline-derived CDR1 and CDR2 are LNHNV and YYDKDF (reference sequence). The CDR3 protein is CATSRAREGKMNYGYTF. In DNA, the CDR3 is TGTGCCACCAGCAGAGCCCGGGAAGGGAAAATGAACTATGGCTACACCTTC.

The chain combines TRBV5-4 with TRBJ1-2; D gene ambiguous. The germline CDR1 and CDR2 sequences are SGHNT and YYREEE (reference sequence). The CDR3 has 16 amino acids. Deletions cut 3 bases from V and 8 bases from J, with 23 bases between. CDR3 protein: CASSSPVGGAGLGYTF. DNA of the CDR3: TGTGCCAGCAGCTCCCCAGTAGGCGGCGCGGGTTTGGGCTACACCTTC.

The sample holds a few counts of this clone. V usage is TRBV14 and J usage is TRBJ1-3; D is possibly TRBD1 (6 bases). V gave up 0 bases and J gave up 1 base, with 22 bases separating them. This CDR3 spans 20 amino acids. The germline CDR1 and CDR2 sequences are SGHDN and FVKESK. In DNA form, the CDR3 reads TGTGCCAGCAGCCAAGATATCCAGGGGCGAATTTCTCTTTCTGGAAACACCATATATTTT. Amino acid sequence: CASSQDIQGRISLSGNTIYF.

V is TRBV29-1 and J is TRBJ1-2, with D unclear. The germline V gene has CDR1 SQVTM and CDR2 ANQGSEA. With 2 bases removed from V and 5 bases from J, the gap between germline ends came to 3 bases. CDR3 length: 10 residues. CDR3 amino acids: CSVELYGYTF. DNA of the CDR3: TGCAGCGTTGAACTTTATGGCTACACCTTC.